This TCR beta chain was sequenced during a study of cytomegalovirus exposure and HLA in healthy donors. Of note for this clone: The antigen remains undetermined.

Some clones are missing from TCRdb's copy, which holds only in-frame ones; the method was immunoSEQ multiplex PCR. Found here are 110,000 to 150,000 clones, about 95% of them singletons; the top ten hold 1.8%. Trimming removed 4 bases at V and 4 bases at J, with 10 bases between. CDR1 is MGHDK, CDR2 SYGVNS, per germline. CDR3 size: 13 residues. The donors were part of the 120-subject validation cohort, which stood apart from the approximately 700-subject first cohort. Study outcomes and limitations: First-cohort TCR clusters were later found to tend to co-occur in the approximately 120 validation repertoires. Most sequenced TCRs were rare (though some public TCRs occurred in many donors). CMV antigen specificity was confirmed in vitro for a few CMV-associated chains.

The origin of this receptor is a man aged 18 to 30 in good health and CMV-seropositive. The sample taken for sequencing was PBMCs. This sequence joins TRBV25-1 and TRBJ1-2; D is perhaps TRBD1 (5 bases). Here the CDR3 DNA reads TGTGCCAGCAGTGGTGGCGGGGCCTATGGCTACACCTTC. It translates to CASSGGGAYGYTF.